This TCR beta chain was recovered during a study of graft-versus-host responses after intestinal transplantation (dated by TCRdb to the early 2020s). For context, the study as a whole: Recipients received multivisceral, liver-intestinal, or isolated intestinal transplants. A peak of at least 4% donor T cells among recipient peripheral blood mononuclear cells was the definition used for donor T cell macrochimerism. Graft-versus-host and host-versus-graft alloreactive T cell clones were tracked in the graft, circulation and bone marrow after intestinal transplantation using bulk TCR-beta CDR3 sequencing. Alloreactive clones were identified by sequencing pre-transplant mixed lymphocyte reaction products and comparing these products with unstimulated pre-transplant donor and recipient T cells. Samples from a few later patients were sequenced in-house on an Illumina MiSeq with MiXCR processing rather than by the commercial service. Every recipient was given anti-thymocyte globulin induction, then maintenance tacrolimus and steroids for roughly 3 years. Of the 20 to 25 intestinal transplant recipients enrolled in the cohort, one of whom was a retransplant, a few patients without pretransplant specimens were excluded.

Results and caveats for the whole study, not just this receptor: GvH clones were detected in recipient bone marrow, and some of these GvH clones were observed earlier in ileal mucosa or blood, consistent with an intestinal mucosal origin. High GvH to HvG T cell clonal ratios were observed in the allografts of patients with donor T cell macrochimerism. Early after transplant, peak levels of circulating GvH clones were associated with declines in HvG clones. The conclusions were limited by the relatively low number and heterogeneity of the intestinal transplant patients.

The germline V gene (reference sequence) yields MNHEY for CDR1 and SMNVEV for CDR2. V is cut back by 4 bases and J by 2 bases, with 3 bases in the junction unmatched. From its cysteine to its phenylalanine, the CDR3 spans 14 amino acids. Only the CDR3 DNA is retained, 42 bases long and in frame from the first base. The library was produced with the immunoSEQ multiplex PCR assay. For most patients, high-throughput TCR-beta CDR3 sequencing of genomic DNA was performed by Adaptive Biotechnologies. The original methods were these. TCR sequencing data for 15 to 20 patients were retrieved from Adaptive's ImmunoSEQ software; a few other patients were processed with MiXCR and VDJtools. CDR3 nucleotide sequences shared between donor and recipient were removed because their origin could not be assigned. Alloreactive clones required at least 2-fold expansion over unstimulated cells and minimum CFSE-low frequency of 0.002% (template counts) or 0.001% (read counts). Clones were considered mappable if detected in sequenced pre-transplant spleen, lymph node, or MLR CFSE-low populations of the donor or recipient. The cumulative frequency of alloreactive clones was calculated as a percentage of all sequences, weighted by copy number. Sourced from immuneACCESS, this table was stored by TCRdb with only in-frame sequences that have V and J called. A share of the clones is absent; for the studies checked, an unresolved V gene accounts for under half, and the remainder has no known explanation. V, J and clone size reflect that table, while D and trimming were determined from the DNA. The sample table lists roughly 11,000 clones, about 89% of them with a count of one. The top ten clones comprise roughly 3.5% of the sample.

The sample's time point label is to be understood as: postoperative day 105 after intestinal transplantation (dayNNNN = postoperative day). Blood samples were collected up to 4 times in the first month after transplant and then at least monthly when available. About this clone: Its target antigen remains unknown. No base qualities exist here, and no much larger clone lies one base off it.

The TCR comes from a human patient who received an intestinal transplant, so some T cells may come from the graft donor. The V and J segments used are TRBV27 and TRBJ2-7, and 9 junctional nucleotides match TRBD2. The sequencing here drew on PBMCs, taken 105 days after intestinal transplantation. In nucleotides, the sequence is TGTGCCAGCAGTTGGGCTAGCGGGACCTACGAGCAGTACTTC. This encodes CASSWASGTYEQYF.